These 14 T cell receptor beta chains share one sample of origin, sequenced in a study of T cells in Graves' hyperthyroidism and ophthalmopathy. The investigators amplified TCR beta CDR3 regions from RNA transcripts. Initially, a first-round RT-PCR of the TCR CDR3 employed the HTBI primer set. TCRdb reprocessed the multiplex PCR reads via MiXCR and lists one record per CDR3 protein. Of about 290,000 distinct CDR3 sequences in the sample, around 16% were seen once. Sequenced material: blood. Receptors originate from a young man with Graves' hyperthyroidism.

This clonotype was counted at least ten times. This chain connects TRBV28 to TRBJ1-2; D is undetermined. Germline CDR1 and CDR2: MDHEN and SYDVKM. V gave up 2 bases and J gave up 5 bases, with 9 bases separating them. This CDR3 has 13 amino acids. The CDR3 here is CASSLNTHYGYTF. In nucleotides, the CDR3 is TGTGCCAGCAGTTTAAACACCCATTATGGCTACACCTTC.

The chain uses TRBV4-1 and TRBJ2-7; 7 bases match TRBD1. The CDR3 consists of 15 residues. With 0 bases clipped from V and 3 bases from J, the junction kept 5 bases outside the gene matches. The V gene's germline CDR1 is MGHRA and CDR2 YSYEKL. The CDR3 reads CASSQDRGFDYEQYF. CDR3 bases: TGCGCCAGCAGCCAAGACAGGGGGTTTGACTACGAGCAGTACTTC.

This chain connects TRBV13 to TRBJ2-1; D call uncertain. Per the germline V gene, CDR1 is PRHDT and CDR2 is FYEKMQ (reference sequence). This CDR3 contains 17 residues. With 2 bases removed from V and 2 bases from J, the gap between germline ends came to 16 bases. The CDR3 loop reads CASSLNALLYPYNEQFF. DNA for the CDR3: TGTGCCAGCAGCTTAAATGCCCTTCTTTATCCCTACAATGAGCAGTTCTTC.

This clonotype has ten or more counts. V and J are TRBV30 and TRBJ2-5; no clear D. This CDR3 has 14 amino acids. Germline-derived CDR1 and CDR2 are GTSNPN and SVGIG (reference sequence). CDR3: CVNFLRRNPGGQYF. The CDR3, as DNA: TGTGTCAATTTCCTACGGCGGAACCCAGGTGGCCAGTACTTC.

This clonotype was detected only a few times. The V gene is TRBV5-1, the J gene TRBJ2-1, with 8 bases fitting TRBD1. Germline CDR1 SGHRS, CDR2 YFSETQ. CDR3 length equals 18 residues. With 0 bases clipped from V and 0 bases from J, the junction kept 8 bases outside the gene matches. This chain's CDR3 is CASSLAGGLSSSYNEQFF. The DNA for the CDR3 is TGCGCCAGCAGCTTGGCAGGGGGCCTATCTAGCTCCTACAATGAGCAGTTCTTC.

Ten or more counts support this clonotype. This chain uses TRBV20-1 with TRBJ1-6; possibly TRBD1 for D (6 bases). Germline CDR1 and CDR2: DFQATT and SNEGSKA (reference sequence). V was trimmed by 1 base and J by 9 bases, leaving 16 bases between them. The CDR3 is made up of 15 amino acids. This CDR3 reads CSARAQTDSSSPLHF. CDR3 in DNA: TGCAGTGCTAGAGCTCAAACGGACAGCAGTTCACCCCTCCACTTT.

This clonotype was picked up a small number of times. CDR3 nucleotides: TGCGCCAGCAGCTTGGGACAGACCCTCGTCCAAGAGACCCAGTACTTC. It translates to CASSLGQTLVQETQYF. The chain combines TRBV5-1 with TRBJ2-5; a weak D match, TRBD1 (5 bases). The CDR3 has 16 residues. Germline lookup yields CDR1 SGHRS and CDR2 YFSETQ. V was cut by 0 bases and J by 1 base, with 13 bases left in between.

This clonotype was detected ten times or more. This chain links TRBV6-1 with TRBJ1-2; TRBD1 agrees at 8 bases. The length of the CDR3 is 15 residues. V lost 5 bases, J lost 4 bases, and 9 bases stayed unmatched. CDR1 and CDR2 from the germline V gene are MNHNS and SASEGT. CDR3 nucleotides: TGTGCCAGCAGTAGAACAGGGGGTATAAGCTATGGCTACACCTTC. It specifies CASSRTGGISYGYTF.

The chain couples TRBV2 to TRBJ1-1; 8 bases fit TRBD1. The germline CDR1 and CDR2 sequences are SNHLY and FYNNEI. V gave up 7 bases and J gave up 9 bases; unmatched junction bases: 13. This CDR3 spans 14 amino acids. The CDR3 loop reads CASIITPTGAKAFF. The CDR3 DNA sequence: TGTGCCAGCATCATAACCCCGACAGGGGCGAAAGCTTTCTTT.

This clonotype showed up just a few times. This rearrangement joins TRBV4-1 to TRBJ2-1; 7 bases match TRBD1. The CDR3 extends over 13 amino acids. Germline V CDR1 and CDR2: MGHRA, YSYEKL. Trimming removed 6 bases from V and 6 bases from J; junction bases left unmatched: 5. The CDR3 reads CASRESGGNEQFF. The CDR3 DNA follows: TGCGCCAGCAGGGAGTCAGGGGGCAATGAGCAGTTCTTC.

V is TRBV20-1 and J is TRBJ1-2, with D tentatively TRBD1 (5 bases). The CDR3 loop spans 13 amino acids. The V gene lost 6 bases and the J gene lost 6 bases, with 17 bases spanning the gap. Germline values: CDR1 DFQATT, CDR2 SNEGSKA (reference sequence). The DNA of the CDR3 is TGCAGTGCCCAACCGGGACCCAACGATGGCTACACCTTC. Its translation is CSAQPGPNDGYTF.

The chain employs TRBV12-3 or TRBV12-4 and TRBJ2-1; 8 nucleotides agree with TRBD2. The CDR3 loop spans 14 amino acids. Trimming cost V 5 bases and J 8 bases; bases outside gene matches: 8. CDR3 residues: CASSMRREDDEQFF. In nucleotides, the CDR3 is TGTGCCAGCAGTATGCGGCGGGAGGACGATGAGCAGTTCTTC.

This clonotype was recorded at least ten times. The J gene is TRBJ2-3, the V gene TRBV20-1; no definite D call. Trimming removed 3 bases at V and 2 bases at J, with 0 bases between. This CDR3 spans 10 amino acids. CDR1 is DFQATT and CDR2 is SNEGSKA in the germline V gene (reference sequence). CDR3 residues: CSASTDTQYF. DNA for the CDR3: TGCAGTGCTAGCACAGATACGCAGTATTTT.

This clonotype was observed many times. The rearrangement links TRBV5-5 to TRBJ2-5; D assignment may be TRBD1 or TRBD2 (5 bases each). Germline CDR1 reads SGHKS; CDR2 reads YYEKEE (reference sequence). The ends were cut back, 4 bases at V and 2 bases at J, with 18 bases in the middle. The CDR3 extends over 16 amino acids. The CDR3 spells CASSTWHGGPQETQYF. The CDR3 nucleotides read TGTGCCAGCAGCACGTGGCATGGGGGACCACAAGAGACCCAGTACTTC.